This T cell receptor beta chain was identified in a study of cytotoxic CD8 clonotypes in ibrutinib-treated CLL. Study at large: Per sample, productive templates averaged approximately 250,000 and productive rearrangements averaged about 100,000. The study's findings and limits: Sampling times, which were not matched between the groups, differed between sustained-remission patients and progressing patients. Clonality measured at baseline exceeded age-matched healthy donors, tracking circulating CD8+ T-cell counts. Clonality showed a rise at ibrutinib response that reversed toward baseline at progression.

This clone was observed a handful of times. The antigen is not known. TCRdb keeps only in-frame clones here, not all; method: immunoSEQ multiplex PCR. The sample shows about 25,000 clones, around 69% of them seen only once. V lost 5 bases and J 0 bases, leaving 11 bases between the germline ends. Per the germline V gene, CDR1 is SGHNT and CDR2 is YENEEA. The CDR3 is 14 amino acids. Material: PBMCs, obtained at disease progression, from a patient treated with ibrutinib. The chain links TRBV11-3 to TRBJ2-7; D is uncertain. The sequence came from a human donor with chronic lymphocytic leukemia. CDR3 loop: CASSPSPVSYEQYF. The CDR3, as DNA: TGTGCCAGCAGCCCCTCTCCCGTCTCCTACGAGCAGTACTTC.